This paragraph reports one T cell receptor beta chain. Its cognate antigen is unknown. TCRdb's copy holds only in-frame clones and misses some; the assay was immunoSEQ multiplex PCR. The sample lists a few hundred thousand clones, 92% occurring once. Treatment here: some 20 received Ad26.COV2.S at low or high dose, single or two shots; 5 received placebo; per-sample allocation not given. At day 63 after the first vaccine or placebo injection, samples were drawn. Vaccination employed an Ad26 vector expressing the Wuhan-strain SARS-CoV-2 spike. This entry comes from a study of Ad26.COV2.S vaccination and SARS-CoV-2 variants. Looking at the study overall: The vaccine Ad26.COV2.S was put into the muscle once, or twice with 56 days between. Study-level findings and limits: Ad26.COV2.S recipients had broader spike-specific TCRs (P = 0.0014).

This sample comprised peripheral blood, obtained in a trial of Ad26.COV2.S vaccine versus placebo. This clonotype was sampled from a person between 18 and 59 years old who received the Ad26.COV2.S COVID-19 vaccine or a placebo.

Here the CDR3 reads CASSVSSGGTYNEQFF. The CDR3, as DNA: TGTGCCAGCAGCGTAAGTTCCGGGGGGACCTACAATGAGCAGTTCTTC. This sequence joins TRBV9 and TRBJ2-1; 7 nucleotides line up with TRBD2. CDR3 length: 16 amino acids. In germline, CDR1 is SGDLS, CDR2 YYNGEE. J gave up 2 bases and V 1 base, and 6 bases lay outside the gene matches.